These 12 T cell receptor beta chains were all obtained from the same sample, sequenced in a study of cytotoxic CD8 clonotypes in ibrutinib-treated CLL. Here immunoSEQ multiplex PCR was the method, and the copy in TCRdb shows in-frame clones only, minus some. In the table there are 35,000 to 50,000 clones, approximately 74% of which are singletons. The sample here was PBMCs, taken after 12 months of ibrutinib treatment. Receptors were obtained from a human donor with chronic lymphocytic leukemia.

J is TRBJ1-1 and V is TRBV2; D might be TRBD1 (5 bases). Germline assignment: CDR1 SNHLY and CDR2 FYNNEI. There are 13 residues in the CDR3. Trimming removed 6 bases from V and 6 bases from J, with 14 bases in between. The CDR3 coding sequence is TGTGCCAGCAGGTGGGGACGGAGCCCTGAAGCTTTCTTT. Its protein product is CASRWGRSPEAFF. Looking up the rest from reference TRBV2 and TRBJ1-1 gives the full variable domain: EPEVTQTPSHQVTQMGQEVILRCVPISNHLYFYWYRQILGQKVEFLVSFYNNEISEKSEIFDDQFSVERPDGSNFTLKIRSTKLEDSAMYFCASRWGRSPEAFFGQGTRLTVV.

The chain combines TRBV5-6 with TRBJ2-3; 8 bases map to TRBD1. CDR1 is SGHDT, CDR2 YYEEEE, per germline. V was clipped by 4 bases and J by 2 bases; unmatched bases: 9. The CDR3 runs to 16 residues. The CDR3 DNA is TGTGCCAGCAGCCGGGTGGCAGGGGGCCCCACAGATACGCAGTATTTT. Translated: CASSRVAGGPTDTQYF.

The chain joins TRBV5-6 to TRBJ2-7, with D hard to call. V shed 9 bases and J shed 2 bases, with 15 bases lying between them. The germline V gene has CDR1 SGHDT and CDR2 YYEEEE. The CDR3 is 13 amino acids. CDR3 region: CAIEELGPYEQYF. The CDR3 nucleotides are TGTGCCATAGAGGAGCTCGGGCCCTACGAGCAGTACTTC.

This chain links TRBV11-2 with TRBJ2-1; D is undetermined. Germline V gene lookup returns CDR1 SGHAT and CDR2 FQNNGV. Deletions cut 3 bases from V and 2 bases from J, with 11 bases between. The CDR3 contains 15 residues. CDR3 sequence reads: CASSFQDEAYNEQFF. CDR3 sequence (DNA): TGTGCCAGCAGCTTTCAGGACGAGGCCTACAATGAGCAGTTCTTC.

This clone was seen once. This chain joins TRBV30 and TRBJ1-1; TRBD1 matches at 8 bases. This CDR3 is built from 13 residues. The V gene end was trimmed by 0 bases and the J gene end by 4 bases; junction bases not matched to a gene: 1. CDR1 and CDR2 from the germline V gene are GTSNPN and SVGIG (reference sequence). The CDR3 coding sequence is TGTGCCTGGAGTGTTCAGGGGGCCACTGAAGCTTTCTTT. Protein: CAWSVQGATEAFF.

This clone was seen a handful of times. This chain joins TRBV5-1 and TRBJ2-2; 13 positions agree with TRBD2. Germline V gene lookup returns CDR1 SGHRS and CDR2 YFSETQ. The CDR3 is 16 residues long. V shed 5 bases and J 3 bases; nucleotides not matched to a gene: 4. The CDR3 loop is CASRPGLAGDTGELFF. The CDR3 DNA follows: TGCGCCAGCAGACCCGGACTAGCGGGAGACACCGGGGAGCTGTTTTTT.

This chain links TRBV2 with TRBJ1-5; maybe TRBD1 (5 bases). Trimming removed 11 bases at V and 1 base at J, with 9 bases between. The length of the CDR3 is 12 residues. Germline V gives CDR1 SNHLY, CDR2 FYNNEI. The CDR3 here is CASKGSNQPQHF. The DNA for the CDR3 is TGTGCCTCCAAGGGGAGCAATCAGCCCCAGCATTTT.

In its sample, this clone was seen once. The chain combines TRBV19 with TRBJ2-5, with TRBD2 matching over 10 bases. V dropped 5 bases and J dropped 5; count of bases not matched to a gene: 11. The CDR3 runs 16 residues. Germline V CDR1 and CDR2: LNHDA, SQIVND (reference sequence). The CDR3 coding sequence is TGTGCCAGTAGTCCTAGGGGTAGCGGGAGGTTGGAGACCCAGTACTTC. Amino acid sequence: CASSPRGSGRLETQYF. The full variable domain, its missing parts supplied by reference TRBV19 and TRBJ2-5, is DGGITQSPKYLFRKEGQNVTLSCEQNLNHDAMYWYRQDPGQGLRLIYYSQIVNDFQKGDIAEGYSVSREKKESFPLTVTSAQKNPTAFYLCASSPRGSGRLETQYFGPGTRLLVL.

This chain links TRBV18 with TRBJ1-2; the match to TRBD1 covers 10 bases. Germline CDR1 reads KGHSH; CDR2 reads LQKENI. The CDR3 extends over 14 amino acids. V shed 3 bases and J 6 bases; nucleotides not matched to a gene: 4. This CDR3 is CASSPGTGADGYTF. The CDR3 DNA follows: TGTGCCAGCTCACCGGGGACAGGGGCTGATGGCTACACCTTC.

J is TRBJ2-6 and V is TRBV13; possibly TRBD1 for D (6 bases). The CDR3 runs 17 residues. V lost 5 bases and J 0 bases, leaving 14 bases between the germline ends. Per germline, CDR1 PRHDT and CDR2 FYEKMQ (reference sequence). CDR3 sequence reads: CASSTRDIISGANVLTF. The CDR3 DNA is TGTGCCAGCAGCACCCGGGACATTATCTCTGGGGCCAACGTCCTGACTTTC.

The gene calls are TRBV9 and TRBJ1-1, with 9 bases aligning to TRBD1. Germline trimming cut 4 bases from V and 3 bases from J; bases unmatched to any gene: 10. Germline V gives CDR1 SGDLS, CDR2 YYNGEE. The CDR3 runs to 16 residues. In DNA, the CDR3 is TGTGCCAGCAGCCCCGGGCAGGGACAGGGAGACACTGAAGCTTTCTTT. Protein: CASSPGQGQGDTEAFF.

This chain links TRBV6-1 with TRBJ2-7, with TRBD1 identical over 7 bases. CDR3 length: 16 amino acids. V was pared by 4 bases and J by 0 bases, with 9 bases of the junction left unmatched. CDR1 and CDR2 (germline): MNHNS, SASEGT. In DNA, the CDR3 is TGTGCCAGCAGTGGCAGACGAGGGACAGCCTCCTACGAGCAGTACTTC. It encodes CASSGRRGTASYEQYF.